This is a list of T cell receptor beta chains from one sample in a study of long-term antiretroviral therapy in people with HIV. Data came from immunoSEQ multiplex PCR; TCRdb stores just in-frame clones and leaves some out. The sample lists 30,000 to 40,000 clones, roughly four fifths seen once, with 13% in the top ten. The source material was unsorted PBMCs, sampled 0.3 years after starting antiretroviral therapy. Source of these receptors: a man between 18 and 29 years old with HIV. CDR3s include the opening cysteine and the closing phenylalanine or tryptophan. A D gene is named only where the DNA matches it firmly. Clone size appears in some rows only: once, few, many, or a class for an expanded clone.

D	size	V	J	DNA	CDR3
TRBD1	NA	TRBV19	TRBJ1-3	TGTGCCAGTAGCCAAAACCCTCCGGGACAGATTATTCCCAAATCTGGAAACACCATATATTTT	CASSQNPPGQIIPKSGNTIYF
TRBD2	NA	TRBV19	TRBJ2-2	TGTGCCAGTAGTCAGCTAGCGGTGAACACCGGGGAGCTGTTTTTT	CASSQLAVNTGELFF
TRBD2	NA	TRBV19	TRBJ2-1	TGTGCCAGTAGTATCAGCGGGAGGGCCGAAGTAGCGATTAATGAGCAGTTCTTC	CASSISGRAEVAINEQFF
NA	NA	TRBV5-5	TRBJ2-7	TGTGCCAGCAGCCCAATTCCCCGCGACGAGCAGTACTTC	CASSPIPRDEQYF
NA	NA	TRBV25-1	TRBJ1-1	TGTGCCAGCAGTGATTCGCGAGGGGGCACTGAAGCTTTCTTT	CASSDSRGGTEAFF
TRBD1	NA	TRBV7-9	TRBJ1-4	TGTGCCAGCAGCTTAGTGGCAGGGGGCTATGGTAATGAAAAACTGTTTTTT	CASSLVAGGYGNEKLFF
NA	NA	TRBV5-1	TRBJ2-2	TGCGCCAGCAGCTTGGCCGGGGCCACCGGGGAGCTGTTTTTT	CASSLAGATGELFF
NA	NA	TRBV5-1	TRBJ2-7	TGCGCCAGCCGACACGAGGGTTCTGGCGAGCAGTACTTC	CASRHEGSGEQYF
NA	NA	TRBV7-6	TRBJ2-1	TGTGCCAGCAGCTACACCCCCGGGACTCCCAATGAGCAGTTCTTC	CASSYTPGTPNEQFF
NA	NA	TRBV13	TRBJ1-2	TGTGCCAGCAGCTTAGAGTGGACAGCAAATACAGGAGGCTACACCTTC	CASSLEWTANTGGYTF
NA	NA	TRBV5-1	TRBJ2-7	TGCGCCAGCAGCTTAGAGGGTTACGAGCAGTACTTC	CASSLEGYEQYF
TRBD1	NA	TRBV6-6	TRBJ1-6	TGTGCCAGCAGTTTGCCGGGACAGGATTCACCCCTCCACTTT	CASSLPGQDSPLHF
NA	few	TRBV6-1	TRBJ1-5	TGTGCCAGCAGTGAAGACGGGGGTGGCAATCAGCCCCAGCATTTT	CASSEDGGGNQPQHF
NA	NA	TRBV27	TRBJ2-3	TGTGCCAGCAGTGAACAAAGACTTAGCACAGATACGCAGTATTTT	CASSEQRLSTDTQYF
NA	NA	TRBV2	TRBJ1-1	TGTGCCAGCAGGTCAGACAGCACTGAAGCTTTCTTT	CASRSDSTEAFF
NA	NA	TRBV6-7	TRBJ2-1	TGTGCCAGCAGCCCTGACCAGTACAATGAGCAGTTCTTC	CASSPDQYNEQFF
TRBD1	NA	TRBV5-5	TRBJ1-5	TGTGCCAGCAGCGGAACAGGGGTAACTGGCCAGCCCCAGCATTTT	CASSGTGVTGQPQHF
NA	once	TRBV10-3	TRBJ2-1	TGTGCCATCGGCCCGGAGTGGGTAGAGAATGAGCAGTTCTTC	CAIGPEWVENEQFF
TRBD1	NA	TRBV6-6	TRBJ1-1	TGTGCCAGCAGTTACAGGACAGGGCGGAACACTGAAGCTTTCTTT	CASSYRTGRNTEAFF
NA	NA	TRBV11-2	TRBJ1-5	TGTGCCAGCAGCGGAAGCAATCAGCCCCAGCATTTT	CASSGSNQPQHF
NA	NA	TRBV9	TRBJ2-3	TGTGCCAGCAGCGCCCGGGCGCCGTTCTATACGCAGTATTTT	CASSARAPFYTQYF
NA	NA	TRBV5-1	TRBJ1-1	TGCGCCAGCAGCCCAGTTGGGGCTGAAGCTTTCTTT	CASSPVGAEAFF
NA	NA	TRBV10-3	TRBJ1-1	TGTGCCATCAGGAGGGACTCCGGGATGATTGAAGCTTTCTTT	CAIRRDSGMIEAFF
NA	few	TRBV6-1	TRBJ2-6	TGTGCCAGCAGTGAAGCGGTTTCTGGGGCCAACGTCCTGACTTTC	CASSEAVSGANVLTF
TRBD2	NA	TRBV4-2	TRBJ2-1	TGTGCCAGCAGCCAAATAGGACTAGCGGGAGAGTCCTACAATGAGCAGTTCTTC	CASSQIGLAGESYNEQFF
NA	few	TRBV2	TRBJ1-5	TGTGCCAGCAGTGAAATACCAGGTAATCAGCCCCAGCATTTT	CASSEIPGNQPQHF
NA	NA	TRBV10-1	TRBJ1-1	TGCGCCAGCAGTGAGTCGACCAAAACCTCGAACACTGAAGCTTTCTTT	CASSESTKTSNTEAFF
NA	NA	TRBV13	TRBJ2-3	TGTGCCAGCAGCCCTCGGGGGCGGCCCACAGATACGCAGTATTTT	CASSPRGRPTDTQYF
TRBD2	NA	TRBV7-3	TRBJ2-1	TGTGCCAGCAGTCGGATCGGCGGCGGGAGGGTTAACGATGAGCAGTTCTTC	CASSRIGGGRVNDEQFF
NA	NA	TRBV6-5	TRBJ2-4	TGTGCCAGCAGTTACTCGACGGAAAACATTCAGTACTTC	CASSYSTENIQYF
TRBD1	once	TRBV23-1	TRBJ1-2	TGCGCCAGCATCGGACAGGGGGATGGCTACACCTTC	CASIGQGDGYTF
TRBD2	NA	TRBV11-2	TRBJ2-7	TGTGCCAGCAGCTTTCCTTTGAGCGGGAGGGTGTACGAGCAGTACTTC	CASSFPLSGRVYEQYF
NA	NA	TRBV28	TRBJ2-7	TGTGCCAGCAGTTACCCATCAGGGGACGAGCAGTACTTC	CASSYPSGDEQYF
TRBD1	NA	TRBV29-1	TRBJ2-5	TGCAGCGTGACCGGGACAGATCAAGAGACCCAGTACTTC	CSVTGTDQETQYF
TRBD1	NA	TRBV19	TRBJ1-6	TGTGCCAGTAGTATAGGGACAGGGGGTAGAAATTCACCCCTCCACTTT	CASSIGTGGRNSPLHF
NA	few	TRBV5-4	TRBJ2-2	TGTGCCAGCAGCTTGGACAGGGCGAACACCGGGGAGCTGTTTTTT	CASSLDRANTGELFF
TRBD1	NA	TRBV6-5	TRBJ2-1	TGTGCCAGCAGATCGGACAGGGTTGCCTACAATGAGCAGTTCTTC	CASRSDRVAYNEQFF
TRBD2	NA	TRBV4-3	TRBJ2-5	TGCGCCAGCAGCCCCGCCCTAGCGGCCCCTGTGAGGGACCAAGAGACCCAGTACTTC	CASSPALAAPVRDQETQYF
TRBD1	NA	TRBV19	TRBJ1-5	TGTGCCAGTAGTATGGTAGGGGGCGTTGAGCTATATAGCAATCAGCCCCAGCATTTT	CASSMVGGVELYSNQPQHF
NA	NA	TRBV6-4	TRBJ2-2	TGTGCCAGCAGTGTAGACGGGACCGGCGGCGGGGAGCTGTTTTTT	CASSVDGTGGGELFF
TRBD1	NA	TRBV5-6	TRBJ2-5	TGTGCCAGCAGCTGGGACAGGGGAGGGAAAGAGACCCAGTACTTC	CASSWDRGGKETQYF
NA	NA	TRBV28	TRBJ2-7	TGTGCCAGCAGTCTAAGACAGGAGTTTCCCTACGAGCAGTACTTC	CASSLRQEFPYEQYF
NA	NA	TRBV27	TRBJ2-7	TGTGCCAGCAGTCCCATCACGGGGATATACTACGAGCAGTACTTC	CASSPITGIYYEQYF
TRBD2	NA	TRBV27	TRBJ2-1	TGTGCCAGCATGGGACTAGCAAGCTACAATGAGCAGTTCTTC	CASMGLASYNEQFF
NA	NA	TRBV5-1	TRBJ2-1	TGCGCCAGCAGCTTGATTCCGGAGAATGAGCAGTTCTTC	CASSLIPENEQFF
NA	NA	TRBV7-9	TRBJ2-7	TGTGCCAGCAGCTCGATTACAGGGAGTTTCTACGAGCAGTACTTC	CASSSITGSFYEQYF
NA	few	TRBV30	TRBJ1-6	TGTGCCTGGAGTGTACGACAGACGAATTCACCCCTCCACTTT	CAWSVRQTNSPLHF
NA	once	TRBV7-8	TRBJ1-1	TGTGCCAGCAGCTTCTGGGACCGGAACACTGAAGCTTTCTTT	CASSFWDRNTEAFF
NA	NA	TRBV27	TRBJ2-1	TGTGCCAGCAGCCCCGGCAGGGCGGGCCACAATGAGCAGTTCTTC	CASSPGRAGHNEQFF
NA	NA	TRBV7-8	TRBJ2-5	TGTGCCAGCAGCTTACCCGAGACCCAGTACTTC	CASSLPETQYF
NA	NA	TRBV7-9	TRBJ2-3	TGTGCCAGCAGCTTGTACAGAGACCTCACAGATACGCAGTATTTT	CASSLYRDLTDTQYF
TRBD1	NA	TRBV11-3	TRBJ1-4	TGTGCCAGCAGCTTGGGACAGTTGGACGAAAAACTGTTTTTT	CASSLGQLDEKLFF
NA	NA	TRBV6-6	TRBJ1-4	TGTGCCAGCAGTTACTCATCCAGGGGTAATGAAAAACTGTTTTTT	CASSYSSRGNEKLFF
NA	NA	TRBV27	TRBJ1-2	TGTGCCAGCAGTCCTCAGGGCTATGGCTACACCTTC	CASSPQGYGYTF
TRBD2	once	TRBV19	TRBJ2-5	TGTGCCAGTAGTCCGGGGATGGGACTAGTCCAAGAGACCCAGTACTTC	CASSPGMGLVQETQYF
TRBD2	NA	TRBV6-4	TRBJ2-1	TGTGCCAGCAGTGGACTAGCGGGGAACAATGAGCAGTTCTTC	CASSGLAGNNEQFF
TRBD2	NA	TRBV7-6	TRBJ2-7	TGTGCCAGCAGCTTAGTCTTTCCAGGACTAGCGGGGCCCTACGAGCAGTACTTC	CASSLVFPGLAGPYEQYF
NA	NA	TRBV13	TRBJ1-2	TGTGCCAGCAGCGCGGGACTAGCGGGAGTTTTGGGCTACACCTTC	CASSAGLAGVLGYTF
TRBD2	NA	TRBV5-4	TRBJ2-4	TGTGCCAGCAGCTTTAGCGGGGGCCCAGGGTTAGCCAAAAACATTCAGTACTTC	CASSFSGGPGLAKNIQYF